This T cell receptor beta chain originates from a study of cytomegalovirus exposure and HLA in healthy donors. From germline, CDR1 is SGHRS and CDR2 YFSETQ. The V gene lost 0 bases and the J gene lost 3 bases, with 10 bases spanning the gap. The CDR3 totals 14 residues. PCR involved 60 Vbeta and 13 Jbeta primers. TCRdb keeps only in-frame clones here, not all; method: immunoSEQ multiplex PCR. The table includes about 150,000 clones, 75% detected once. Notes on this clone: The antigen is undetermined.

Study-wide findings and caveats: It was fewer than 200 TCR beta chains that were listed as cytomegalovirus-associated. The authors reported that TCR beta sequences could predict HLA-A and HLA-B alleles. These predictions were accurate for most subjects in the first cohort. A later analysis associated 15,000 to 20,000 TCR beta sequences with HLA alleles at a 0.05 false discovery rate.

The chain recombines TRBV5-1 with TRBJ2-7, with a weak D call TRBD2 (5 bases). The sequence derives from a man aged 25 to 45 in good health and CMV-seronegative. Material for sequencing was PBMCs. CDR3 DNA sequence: TGCGCCAGCAGCTTGGGACGGGGATTCTACGAGCAGTACTTC. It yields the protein CASSLGRGFYEQYF.